Listed below are T cell receptor beta chains from one sample, sequenced in a study of blood T cells in healthy people across ages. TCRdb re-analysed the 5' RACE reads in MiXCR, keeping a single row per CDR3 protein. The table includes 760,000 or so distinct CDR3 sequences, around 25% detected once. The data were also submitted as part of a second study, on T cells of mothers and their children.

What was sequenced was blood. The receptors were gathered from a boy under 18 in good health. Each CDR3 is given with its conserved first and last residue. Fields, in order: clone size, V gene, J gene, D gene, CDR3 DNA, CDR3 protein. A D gene is named only where the DNA matches it firmly. Size is omitted from some rows. Given values are once, few, many or a class for expanded clones.

-,TRBV6-5,TRBJ2-7,-,TGTGCCAGCAGTGCCGACAGGCGTACCTACGAGCAGTACTTC,CASSADRRTYEQYF
-,TRBV7-3,TRBJ2-2,-,TGTGCCAGCAGCGTCGGCCCAACCGGGGAGCTGTTTTTT,CASSVGPTGELFF
-,TRBV29-1,TRBJ2-1,-,TGCAGCGCTCATCGGCCCTCCTACAATGAGCAGTTCTTC,CSAHRPSYNEQFF
-,TRBV29-1,TRBJ2-1,TRBD2,TGCAGCGTTGTGCTAGCGGGAGTTGTAAATGAGCAGTTCTTC,CSVVLAGVVNEQFF
few,TRBV20-1,TRBJ1-5,-,TGCAGTGCTAGAGCAGGCGCAGGGGATCAGCCCCAGCATTTT,CSARAGAGDQPQHF
-,TRBV4-1,TRBJ2-1,TRBD2,TGCGCCAGCAGCCAAGCCGGGACTAGGGCGAATGAGCAGTTCTTC,CASSQAGTRANEQFF
few,TRBV28,TRBJ2-7,-,TGTGCCAGCAGTTCGGATTTGGGACTGGACGAGCAGTACTTC,CASSSDLGLDEQYF
-,TRBV4-1,TRBJ2-1,TRBD2,TGCGCCAGCAGCCACCCAATAGCGGGAGACGATGAGCAGTTCTTC,CASSHPIAGDDEQFF
-,TRBV5-1,TRBJ1-2,-,TGCGCCAGCAGCTTGGAGGCAGCCTATGGCTACACCTTC,CASSLEAAYGYTF
-,TRBV5-1,TRBJ2-3,TRBD1,TGCGCCAGCAGCTTGGAGTTGCAGGGGGCCGATACGCAGTATTTT,CASSLELQGADTQYF
few,TRBV9,TRBJ2-3,TRBD2,TGTGCCAGCAACGCCGGGACTAGCGGGACCTCAGATACGCAGTATTTT,CASNAGTSGTSDTQYF
-,TRBV7-9,TRBJ2-5,-,TGTGCCAGCAGCCCTCCATTACCAAACGAAGAGACCCAGTACTTC,CASSPPLPNEETQYF
many,TRBV20-1,TRBJ2-5,-,TGCAGTGCTAGAGACATGGGGACCCAGTACTTC,CSARDMGTQYF
few,TRBV4-3,TRBJ2-5,-,TGCGCCAGCAGCCAAGGTCGTCTGACCCCCGAAGAGACCCAGTACTTC,CASSQGRLTPEETQYF
once,TRBV20-1,TRBJ1-1,-,TGCAGTGGGTACAGGGAAGGAACTGAAGCTTTCTTT,CSGYREGTEAFF
few,TRBV6-5,TRBJ2-1,-,TGTGCCAGCAGTTACTTGTCCAATGAGCAGTTCTTC,CASSYLSNEQFF
-,TRBV11-3,TRBJ2-5,TRBD1,TGTGCCAGCAGCTTCGTCGGGACAGGGTTCCTAGAGACCCAGTACTTC,CASSFVGTGFLETQYF
-,TRBV5-6,TRBJ2-7,-,TGTGCCAGCACCGGGACTCCGTCCTACGAGCAGTACTTC,CASTGTPSYEQYF
many,TRBV7-9,TRBJ2-1,-,TGCGCCAGCAGCCTAGTGTTGTCCTCCTACAATGAGCAGTTCTTC,CASSLVLSSYNEQFF
-,TRBV29-1,TRBJ2-5,-,TGCAGCGTATTGGCGGACTGGGAGACCCAGTACTTC,CSVLADWETQYF
-,TRBV29-1,TRBJ1-2,-,TGCAGCGTTGAAGATCGGCGAAACAACTATGGCTACACCTTC,CSVEDRRNNYGYTF
-,TRBV21-1,TRBJ1-4,-,TGTGCCAGCAGCAACACGGACAGGGAAGGAAAACTGTTTTTT,CASSNTDREGKLFF
few,TRBV27,TRBJ1-4,TRBD1,TGTGCCAGCAGTATCTCTCCGGACAGGGTAGGGGAAAAACTGTTTTTT,CASSISPDRVGEKLFF
many,TRBV12-3/TRBV12-4,TRBJ2-5,-,TGTGCCAGCAGTTTGGCCGGAGGGGAGACCCAGTACTTC,CASSLAGGETQYF
-,TRBV10-3,TRBJ1-2,-,TGTGCCATCAGTGACACAGGTAGCTATGGCTACACCTTC,CAISDTGSYGYTF
-,TRBV28,TRBJ2-1,TRBD2,TGTGCCAGCATGTGGCTAGCGGGCCCCAATGAGCAGTTCTTC,CASMWLAGPNEQFF
many,TRBV6-2/TRBV6-3,TRBJ2-7,-,TGTGCCAGCAGTTACCGTGCGGGAAACTCCTACGAGCAGTACTTC,CASSYRAGNSYEQYF